This TCR beta chain came from a study of identical twins (dated by TCRdb to 2016 to 2017). Looking at the study overall: The study deep-sequenced TCR alpha and beta repertoires from monozygotic twins, unrelated adults of various ages and cord blood to test whether fetal clonotypes persist. To rule out contamination, the twin experiments were replicated at different times with different library preparation protocols. The research as a whole found: The excess sharing between twins in beta out-of-frame sequences was weaker because fewer shared sequences reduced the signal-to-noise ratio. Abundant cord blood beta clonotypes carried fewer insertions; young adult naive repertoires showed a weaker similar trend, while memory repertoires showed none. Because the same donors could not be followed over many years, the conclusions relied on cross-sectional statistical analysis. Recombination models systematically underestimated out-of-frame TCR alpha sharing in monozygotic twins but agreed with sharing between unrelated individuals. Compared with coincidental sharing between unrelated individuals, out-of-frame TCR alpha sequences shared between twins had an excess of sequences with low generation probability. Invariant T cells such as MAIT and iNKT could partly confound zero-insertion analyses, although diverse VJ usage argued against such confounding for most clonotypes.

Every donor was a healthy Caucasian. The cysteine opens and the phenylalanine closes a CDR3 of 15 amino acids. This entry keeps only the CDR3 DNA: 45 bases, framed from base 1. Clipping removes 6 bases from V and 7 bases from J, with 16 as the unmatched junction base count. Looking up the germline V gene yields CDR1 SGHRS and CDR2 YFSETQ. The method was 5' RACE. TCRdb shows the sequencer as Illumina HiSeq 2000. A universal primer binding site was added through template switching, and the final cDNA carried a unique molecular identifier so that TCR cDNA molecules could be counted accurately. Specific primers in the conserved constant-segment region were used to synthesize first-strand cDNA for TCR alpha and beta chains. Each cDNA library was double barcoded, with a SMART-Mk sample barcode plus Illumina barcodes, to control for contamination. TruSeq adapter sequences along with Illumina sample barcodes were introduced in two successive PCR steps. TCR alpha and beta cDNA libraries were sequenced on the Illumina HiSeq platform with custom primers. The authors processed their data as follows. MiGEC processed the raw reads to extract unique molecular identifiers, while MiXCR was used to determine the CDR3 positions. For each individual, recombination models were inferred using an EM algorithm with the repgenHMM and IGoR tools. The tcR package in R was used for shared clonotype analysis, with sharing normalized by the product of cloneset sizes. To study raw recombination without the effects of thymic and clonal selection, out-of-frame nonproductive sequences were analyzed. TCRdb reran the public reads through fastp at Q25 and MiXCR, keeping productive beta chains. When rows share a CDR3 protein, they turn into one entry using the most common DNA and genes. The V and J calls shown here were made by TCRdb, not taken from the authors' results. The sample yields roughly 1.6 million distinct CDR3 sequences; more than 30% were counted once. More than 0.25% of the sample is taken by the ten largest.

For this clonotype: Its antigen is still unknown. Qualities for individual bases were not recorded, and no much larger clone is one base off.

This TCR derives from a newborn girl in good health. The sequence links TRBV5-1 to TRBJ2-7; the junction holds 7 bases that match TRBD2. Source material: cord blood. DNA sequence: TGCGCCAGCACCCGACTGAGCGGGGAAACAGATGAGCAGTACTTC. It is translated as CASTRLSGETDEQYF.